The clone carrying this T cell receptor (beta chain) turned up a few times. The source of the sample is a study of shared T cell receptors in the human thymus. Libraries were prepared by immunoSEQ multiplex PCR; TCRdb keeps only in-frame clonotypes and omits some of them. Of hundreds of thousands of clones in the sample, 87% were seen once. Germline-derived CDR1 and CDR2 are SGHDT and YYEEEE. Germline trimming cut 5 bases from V and 6 bases from J; bases unmatched to any gene: 3. This CDR3 has 13 residues. These data were likewise used in another study, on human thymus T cells.

What was sequenced was thymocytes. This receptor was obtained from a boy under three years old with a congenital heart defect. V gene TRBV5-6 combines with J gene TRBJ1-4; TRBD1 matches 8 bases. The CDR3 loop is CASRQGADEKLFF. For the CDR3, the DNA is TGTGCCAGCAGGCAGGGGGCGGATGAAAAACTGTTTTTT.